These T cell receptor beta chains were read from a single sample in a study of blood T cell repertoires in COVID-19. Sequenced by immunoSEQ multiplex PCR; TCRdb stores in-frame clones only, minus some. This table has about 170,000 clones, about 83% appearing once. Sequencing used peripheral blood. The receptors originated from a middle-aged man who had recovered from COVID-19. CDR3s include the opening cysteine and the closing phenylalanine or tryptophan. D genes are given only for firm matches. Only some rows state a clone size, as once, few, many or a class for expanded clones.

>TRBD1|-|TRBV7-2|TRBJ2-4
CASSIGTGQAKNIQYF
TGTGCCAGCAGCATTGGGACAGGTCAAGCCAAAAACATTCAGTACTTC
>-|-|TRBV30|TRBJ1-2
CAWAGYGYTF
TGTGCCTGGGCAGGGTATGGCTACACCTTC
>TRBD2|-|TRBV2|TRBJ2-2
CASIRAGAGTGELFF
TGTGCCAGCATAAGAGCGGGGGCCGGCACCGGGGAGCTGTTTTTT
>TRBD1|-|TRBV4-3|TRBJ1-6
CASSQGTGGGGSPLHF
TGCGCCAGCAGCCAGGGGACAGGGGGCGGTGGGTCACCCCTCCACTTT
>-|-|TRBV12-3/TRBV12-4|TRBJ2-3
CASSFLTDTQYF
TGTGCCAGCAGTTTCTTGACAGATACGCAGTATTTT
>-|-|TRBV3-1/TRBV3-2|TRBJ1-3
CASSVSLSGNTIYF
TGTGCCAGCAGCGTGTCCCTCTCTGGAAACACCATATATTTT
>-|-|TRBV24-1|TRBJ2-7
CATSDRGYEQYF
TGTGCCACCAGTGATCGGGGCTACGAGCAGTACTTC
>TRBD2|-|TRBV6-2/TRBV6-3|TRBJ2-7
CASSYERGVYEQYF
TGTGCCAGCAGTTACGAGCGGGGGGTCTACGAGCAGTACTTC
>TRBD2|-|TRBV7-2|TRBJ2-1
CASRAGSSYNEQFF
TGTGCCAGCAGAGCGGGAAGCTCCTACAATGAGCAGTTCTTC
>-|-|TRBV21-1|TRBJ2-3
CASSPLSGDTQYF
TGTGCCAGCAGTCCCCTAAGCGGAGATACGCAGTATTTT
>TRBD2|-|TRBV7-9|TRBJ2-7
CASSFGGRLPGEQYF
TGTGCCAGCAGTTTCGGGGGGAGGCTACCCGGCGAGCAGTACTTC
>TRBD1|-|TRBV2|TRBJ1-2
CASSETGQGGGYTF
TGTGCCAGCAGTGAGACGGGACAGGGAGGGGGCTACACCTTC
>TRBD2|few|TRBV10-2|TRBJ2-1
CASRGTLAGPNEQFF
TGCGCCAGCAGGGGTACACTAGCGGGTCCTAATGAGCAGTTCTTC
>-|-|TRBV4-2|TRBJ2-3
CASSQLSTDTQYF
TGTGCCAGCAGCCAACTCAGCACAGATACGCAGTATTTT
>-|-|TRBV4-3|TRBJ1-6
CASSQDENSPLHF
TGCGCCAGCAGCCAAGATGAGAATTCACCCCTCCACTTT
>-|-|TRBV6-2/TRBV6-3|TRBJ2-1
CASSYSKARVGRIDEQFF
TGTGCCAGCAGTTACTCAAAAGCCAGGGTGGGAAGGATCGATGAGCAGTTCTTC
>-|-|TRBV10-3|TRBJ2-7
CAISELVSSEQYF
TGTGCCATCAGTGAGCTAGTTTCAAGCGAGCAGTACTTC
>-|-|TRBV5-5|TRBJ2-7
CASSLLVSLDMSSEQYF
TGTGCCAGCAGCTTGTTAGTCTCCCTTGACATGAGCAGCGAGCAGTACTTC
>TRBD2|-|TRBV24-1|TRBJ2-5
CATSDSGTSGRVGETQYF
TGTGCCACCAGTGATTCCGGGACTAGCGGGAGAGTTGGAGAGACCCAGTACTTC